The T cell receptor beta chain described here comes from a study of cytomegalovirus exposure and HLA in healthy donors. Across the study: As released early, the data held 80 million to 90 million unique TCRs from HLA-typed donors.

Notes on this clone: What it binds is unknown.

The V gene lost 7 bases and the J gene lost 2 bases, with 8 bases spanning the gap. The CDR3 totals 13 residues. Germline V gives CDR1 SNHLY, CDR2 FYNNEI. PCR primers comprised 60 Vbeta and 13 Jbeta primers. Measured with immunoSEQ multiplex PCR; TCRdb has only the in-frame clones, and not every one. The table lists fewer than 150,000 clones, under 80% of them singletons. Study-wide points: An analysis done earlier found most TCR beta V segments productive about 90% or about 30% of the time.

The sequence was collected from a woman between 35 and 50 years old in good health and CMV-seropositive. The V and J genes are TRBV2 and TRBJ2-2; a possible D gene is TRBD2 (6 bases). Input material: PBMCs. CDR3 coding DNA: TGTGCCAGCACGCGGGACAACACCGGGGAGCTGTTTTTT. Translated, it gives CASTRDNTGELFF.